Described below is a single TCR beta chain sequence and its context. Its antigen is still unknown. This sample was taken from a study of cytomegalovirus exposure and HLA in healthy donors. Broader study findings: The availability of immune exposure information extended only to CMV serostatus. By a later analysis, the bulk of CMV-associated TCR beta chains appeared HLA-restricted. In a later analysis, TCR beta V- and J-gene trimming was associated with a missense DCLRE1C variant.

The CDR3 spans 15 residues. Germline V lookup: CDR1 SGHRS, CDR2 YFSETQ. The V end lost 0 bases, the J end lost 0 bases, and 9 bases lay between the germline ends. Primers included in the PCR were 60 Vbeta and 13 Jbeta primers. Measured with immunoSEQ multiplex PCR; TCRdb has only the in-frame clones, and not every one. Of about 140,000 clones listed, 80% are singletons. Sequencing was performed on PBMCs. The V and J genes are TRBV5-1 and TRBJ1-1; weak D call: TRBD1 (5 bases). This receptor was identified in a man in his fifties in good health and CMV-seronegative. The CDR3 loop is CASSLEKGMNTEAFF. As DNA, the CDR3 is TGCGCCAGCAGCTTGGAGAAGGGGATGAACACTGAAGCTTTCTTT.